The 12 T cell receptor beta chains below were found in one sample sequenced in a study of blood T cell repertoires in COVID-19. The repertoire was sequenced with immunoSEQ multiplex PCR; TCRdb's copy has only in-frame clones and lacks some. The sample includes 85,000 to 130,000 clones, approximately 87% of them seen just once. Sequencing was done on a sample of peripheral blood. These TCRs come from a man aged 45-60 years with acute or convalescent COVID-19.

The J gene is TRBJ2-2, the V gene TRBV15, with TRBD2 identical over 13 bases. Germline V gene sequence: CDR1 LNHNV, CDR2 YYDKDF (reference sequence). The CDR3 length is 15 residues. V was pared by 4 bases and J by 5 bases, with 1 base of the junction left unmatched. CDR3 sequence reads: CATSKTSGRTGELFF. The DNA of the CDR3 is TGTGCCACCAGCAAGACTAGCGGGAGGACCGGGGAGCTGTTTTTT.

The V call is TRBV2, the J call TRBJ1-6; weak D call: TRBD1 (6 bases). The CDR3 is made up of 13 amino acids. V dropped 6 bases and J dropped 7 bases, with 10 bases sitting between them. Per the germline V gene, CDR1 is SNHLY and CDR2 is FYNNEI. The CDR3 loop is CASRGDRNSPLHF. CDR3 in DNA: TGTGCCAGCAGAGGAGACAGGAATTCACCCCTCCACTTT.

V gene TRBV27 combines with J gene TRBJ2-3; D is perhaps TRBD2 (6 bases). V dropped 6 bases and J dropped 2 bases, with 12 bases sitting between them. CDR1 and CDR2 (germline): MNHEY, SMNVEV (reference sequence). The CDR3 contains 14 residues. The CDR3 loop is CASSWGDLTDTQYF. The CDR3, as DNA: TGTGCCAGCAGCTGGGGGGACCTCACAGATACGCAGTATTTT.

The chain combines TRBV20-1 with TRBJ2-5; D unresolved. CDR3 length: 11 residues. CDR1 and CDR2 (germline): DFQATT, SNEGSKA (reference sequence). V was shortened by 6 bases and J by 5 bases, with 10 bases between the two germline ends. The CDR3 coding sequence is TGCAGTGCCCGTACCGGGGAGACCCAGTACTTC. This translates into CSARTGETQYF.

The gene calls are TRBV7-8 and TRBJ2-6, with D perhaps matching TRBD1 (6 bases). The CDR3 spans 18 residues. CDR1 is SGHVS and CDR2 is FQNEAQ in the germline V gene. V lost 5 bases and J 4 bases, leaving 21 bases between the germline ends. The CDR3 is CASSPRGGGDLGANVLTF. The CDR3, as DNA: TGTGCCAGCAGCCCCCGGGGTGGGGGCGATTTGGGGGCCAACGTCCTGACTTTC.

The chain recombines TRBV6-5 with TRBJ2-2; 7 positions match TRBD2. Trimming removed 2 bases from V and 3 bases from J; junction bases left unmatched: 6. The CDR3 has 16 residues. CDR1 and CDR2 (germline): MNHEY, SVGAGI. Written as DNA, the CDR3 is TGTGCCAGCAGTTACACCAGAGCGGGGCACACCGGGGAGCTGTTTTTT. Protein product: CASSYTRAGHTGELFF.

The J gene is TRBJ2-5, the V gene TRBV11-2, with a weak D call TRBD2 (5 bases). CDR3 length: 15 residues. V lost 6 bases, J lost 5 bases, and 19 bases lay in between. CDR1 and CDR2 (germline): SGHAT, FQNNGV. In DNA form, the CDR3 reads TGTGCCAGCAGGGACTTCGGCACTGCCGGGGAGACCCAGTACTTC. The encoded protein is CASRDFGTAGETQYF.

The rearrangement uses TRBV10-3 and TRBJ2-1, with 7 bases matching TRBD1. Germline values: CDR1 ENHRY, CDR2 SYGVKD. V shed 4 bases and J 7 bases; nucleotides not matched to a gene: 4. The CDR3 is 13 amino acids. CDR3 amino acids: CAISGQGLNEQFF. The DNA for the CDR3 is TGTGCCATCAGTGGACAGGGCTTGAATGAGCAGTTCTTC.

The V and J genes are TRBV10-3 and TRBJ2-2; D call uncertain. V gave up 6 bases and J gave up 0 bases, with 14 bases separating them. The CDR3 spans 16 residues. Germline lookup yields CDR1 ENHRY and CDR2 SYGVKD. The CDR3: CAISALGTANTGELFF. The CDR3 nucleotides read TGTGCCATCAGCGCCCTGGGCACCGCGAACACCGGGGAGCTGTTTTTT.

The V and J genes are TRBV30 and TRBJ2-2; tentative D call: TRBD2 (5 bases). Germline loops: CDR1 GTSNPN, CDR2 SVGIG (reference sequence). The CDR3 has 13 amino acids. V was shortened by 2 bases and J by 8 bases, with 12 bases between the two germline ends. The CDR3 bases are TGTGCCTGGAGTCCTAGAGGGAGTGGGGAGCTGTTTTTT. It codes for CAWSPRGSGELFF. The full variable domain, rest sourced from reference TRBV30 and TRBJ2-2, is SQTIHQWPATLVQPVGSPLSLECTVEGTSNPNLYWYRQAAGRGLQLLFYSVGIGQISSEVPQNLSASRPQDRQFILSSKKLLLSDSGFYLCAWSPRGSGELFFGEGSRLTVL.

In its sample, this clone was seen a few times. The CDR3 loop is CASSLRASGPSYNEQFF. DNA for the CDR3: TGCGCCAGCAGCTTGAGAGCTAGCGGGCCTTCCTACAATGAGCAGTTCTTC. This rearrangement joins TRBV5-1 to TRBJ2-1; the match to TRBD2 covers 8 bases. This CDR3 is built from 17 residues. Germline loops: CDR1 SGHRS, CDR2 YFSETQ. With 1 base clipped from V and 1 base from J, the junction kept 7 bases outside the gene matches.

The genes are TRBV2 and TRBJ1-2; 7 positions match TRBD1. The length of the CDR3 is 14 residues. V lost 4 bases to trimming and J lost 3 bases; unmatched junction nucleotides: 5. The germline V gene has CDR1 SNHLY and CDR2 FYNNEI. CDR3 protein: CASSAGTADYGYTF. The DNA of the CDR3 is TGTGCCAGCAGTGCGGGGACAGCAGACTATGGCTACACCTTC.